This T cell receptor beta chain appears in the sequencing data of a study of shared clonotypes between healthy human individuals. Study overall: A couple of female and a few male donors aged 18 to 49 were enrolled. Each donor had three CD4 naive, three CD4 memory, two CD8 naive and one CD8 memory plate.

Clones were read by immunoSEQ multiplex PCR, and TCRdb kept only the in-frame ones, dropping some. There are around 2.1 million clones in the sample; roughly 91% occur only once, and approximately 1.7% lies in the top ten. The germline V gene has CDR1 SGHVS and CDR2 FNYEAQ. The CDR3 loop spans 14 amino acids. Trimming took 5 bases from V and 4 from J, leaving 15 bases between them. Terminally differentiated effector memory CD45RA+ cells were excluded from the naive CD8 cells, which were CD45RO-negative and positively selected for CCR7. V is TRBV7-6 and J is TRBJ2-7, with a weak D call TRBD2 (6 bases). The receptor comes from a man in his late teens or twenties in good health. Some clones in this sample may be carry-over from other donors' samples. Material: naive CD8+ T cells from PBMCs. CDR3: CASSPGSGGYEQYF. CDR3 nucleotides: TGTGCCAGCAGCCCGGGAAGTGGGGGGTACGAGCAGTACTTC.